This is a list of T cell receptor beta chains from one sample in a study of blood T cell repertoires in COVID-19. TCRdb's table, derived via immunoSEQ multiplex PCR, lists solely in-frame clones and lacks some. The sample lists roughly 190,000 clones, around 90% occurring once. Sequencing was carried out using peripheral blood. The receptor source for this set is a man aged 45-65 years with acute or convalescent COVID-19. Each CDR3 is given with its conserved first and last residue. The order of the fields is clone size, V gene, D gene, J gene, CDR3 protein, CDR3 DNA. The D gene is left open where the match is weak. For some rows the clone size is stated as once, few or many, or as a class when expanded; others skip it.

clone size: .; V gene: TRBV27; D gene: .; J gene: TRBJ1-1; CDR3 protein: CASSLRGDGMNTEAFF; CDR3 DNA: TGTGCCAGCAGCCTCCGGGGGGATGGGATGAACACTGAAGCTTTCTTT
clone size: .; V gene: TRBV27; D gene: .; J gene: TRBJ1-5; CDR3 protein: CASSTRGAAYQPQHF; CDR3 DNA: TGTGCCAGCAGTACCCGCGGAGCCGCCTATCAGCCCCAGCATTTT
clone size: .; V gene: TRBV18; D gene: .; J gene: TRBJ1-4; CDR3 protein: CASSPTEGGEKLFF; CDR3 DNA: TGTGCCAGCTCACCGACTGAGGGAGGCGAAAAACTGTTTTTT
clone size: .; V gene: TRBV6-1; D gene: .; J gene: TRBJ1-6; CDR3 protein: CASSEVPFSPLHF; CDR3 DNA: TGTGCCAGCAGTGAAGTTCCTTTTTCACCCCTCCACTTT
clone size: .; V gene: TRBV18; D gene: .; J gene: TRBJ1-4; CDR3 protein: CASSLAIDEKLFF; CDR3 DNA: TGTGCCAGCTCACTGGCAATCGATGAAAAACTGTTTTTT
clone size: .; V gene: TRBV5-5; D gene: .; J gene: TRBJ2-1; CDR3 protein: CASSVEGSPGYNEQFF; CDR3 DNA: TGTGCCAGCAGCGTTGAGGGCTCCCCGGGGTACAATGAGCAGTTCTTC
clone size: .; V gene: TRBV6-2/TRBV6-3; D gene: TRBD1; J gene: TRBJ1-1; CDR3 protein: CASSYLDSGTGAMNTEAFF; CDR3 DNA: TGTGCCAGCAGTTACCTGGACTCGGGGACAGGGGCAATGAACACTGAAGCTTTCTTT
clone size: .; V gene: TRBV19; D gene: TRBD1; J gene: TRBJ2-2; CDR3 protein: CASIPQGANTGELFF; CDR3 DNA: TGTGCCAGTATCCCTCAGGGGGCGAACACCGGGGAGCTGTTTTTT
clone size: .; V gene: TRBV5-1; D gene: .; J gene: TRBJ1-1; CDR3 protein: CASSFRGMNTEAFF; CDR3 DNA: TGCGCCAGCAGCTTTAGGGGCATGAACACTGAAGCTTTCTTT
clone size: .; V gene: TRBV6-2/TRBV6-3; D gene: TRBD2; J gene: TRBJ2-2; CDR3 protein: CASSLQAGGTGELFF; CDR3 DNA: TGTGCCAGCAGTCTACAAGCGGGGGGAACCGGGGAGCTGTTTTTT
clone size: .; V gene: TRBV21-1; D gene: .; J gene: TRBJ1-2; CDR3 protein: CASSTTGLRDYGYTF; CDR3 DNA: TGTGCCAGCAGCACGACAGGTCTCCGTGACTATGGCTACACCTTC
clone size: .; V gene: TRBV24-1; D gene: TRBD1; J gene: TRBJ1-5; CDR3 protein: CATSYQIITGVISQPQHF; CDR3 DNA: TGTGCCACCAGTTACCAAATCATAACAGGGGTCATCAGTCAGCCCCAGCATTTT
clone size: .; V gene: TRBV15; D gene: .; J gene: TRBJ2-6; CDR3 protein: CATSRDSLLQTNVLTF; CDR3 DNA: TGTGCCACCAGCAGAGATTCCCTCCTCCAGACCAACGTCCTGACTTTC
clone size: .; V gene: TRBV7-2; D gene: TRBD2; J gene: TRBJ2-3; CDR3 protein: CASSYLTSGSGFGTDTQYF; CDR3 DNA: TGTGCCAGCAGCTATCTGACTAGCGGGAGTGGGTTCGGAACAGATACGCAGTATTTT
clone size: once; V gene: TRBV19; D gene: TRBD1; J gene: TRBJ1-5; CDR3 protein: CASSMRQGSTQPQHF; CDR3 DNA: TGTGCCAGTAGTATGAGACAGGGTAGTACTCAGCCCCAGCATTTT
clone size: .; V gene: TRBV5-6; D gene: .; J gene: TRBJ1-2; CDR3 protein: CASSPRSHYGYTF; CDR3 DNA: TGTGCCAGCAGTCCCCGCAGTCACTATGGCTACACCTTC
clone size: .; V gene: TRBV30; D gene: TRBD1; J gene: TRBJ1-5; CDR3 protein: CAWSQQGSQPQHF; CDR3 DNA: TGTGCCTGGAGTCAACAGGGGAGTCAGCCCCAGCATTTT
clone size: .; V gene: TRBV11-2; D gene: .; J gene: TRBJ2-1; CDR3 protein: CASSSGGNRPNEQFF; CDR3 DNA: TGTGCCAGCAGCTCAGGCGGGAACCGGCCAAATGAGCAGTTCTTC
clone size: .; V gene: TRBV28; D gene: TRBD2; J gene: TRBJ2-1; CDR3 protein: CASLKSSGRTASYNEQFF; CDR3 DNA: TGTGCCAGCCTTAAGTCTAGCGGGAGGACCGCCTCCTACAATGAGCAGTTCTTC
clone size: once; V gene: TRBV3-1/TRBV3-2; D gene: .; J gene: TRBJ2-4; CDR3 protein: CASSQGIGGIAKNIQYF; CDR3 DNA: TGTGCCAGCAGCCAAGGGATAGGAGGAATAGCCAAAAACATTCAGTACTTC
clone size: .; V gene: TRBV19; D gene: .; J gene: TRBJ2-1; CDR3 protein: CASSVGSGLDEQFF; CDR3 DNA: TGTGCCAGTAGTGTGGGTAGCGGCTTGGATGAGCAGTTCTTC
clone size: .; V gene: TRBV11-2; D gene: TRBD1; J gene: TRBJ2-5; CDR3 protein: CASSGENRGPETQYF; CDR3 DNA: TGTGCCAGCAGCGGTGAGAACAGGGGGCCAGAGACCCAGTACTTC
clone size: .; V gene: TRBV30; D gene: .; J gene: TRBJ1-1; CDR3 protein: CAWVGRTENTEAFF; CDR3 DNA: TGTGCCTGGGTGGGGCGGACAGAGAACACTGAAGCTTTCTTT
clone size: .; V gene: TRBV7-2; D gene: TRBD1; J gene: TRBJ2-5; CDR3 protein: CASSSLPGGWETQYF; CDR3 DNA: TGTGCCAGCAGCTCCCTTCCAGGGGGCTGGGAGACCCAGTACTTC
clone size: once; V gene: TRBV5-1; D gene: TRBD2; J gene: TRBJ2-3; CDR3 protein: CASSQISGLMADTQYF; CDR3 DNA: TGCGCCAGCAGCCAGATTAGCGGGTTGATGGCAGATACGCAGTATTTT
clone size: .; V gene: TRBV27; D gene: TRBD1; J gene: TRBJ2-7; CDR3 protein: CASSVSGTGTYEQYF; CDR3 DNA: TGTGCCAGCAGTGTCTCCGGGACAGGGACCTACGAGCAGTACTTC
clone size: .; V gene: TRBV11-2; D gene: .; J gene: TRBJ1-6; CDR3 protein: CASSLEGGISPLHF; CDR3 DNA: TGTGCCAGCAGCTTAGAGGGGGGGATTTCACCCCTCCACTTT
clone size: .; V gene: TRBV7-8; D gene: .; J gene: TRBJ2-5; CDR3 protein: CASSKGLRETQYF; CDR3 DNA: TGTGCCAGCAGCAAAGGACTGCGAGAGACCCAGTACTTC
clone size: .; V gene: TRBV15; D gene: .; J gene: TRBJ2-5; CDR3 protein: CATSRDFAGQGLETQYF; CDR3 DNA: TGTGCCACCAGCAGAGATTTCGCGGGGCAGGGTCTGGAGACCCAGTACTTC
clone size: .; V gene: TRBV12-3/TRBV12-4; D gene: .; J gene: TRBJ2-2; CDR3 protein: CASSFGTGELFF; CDR3 DNA: TGTGCCAGCAGTTTCGGCACCGGGGAGCTGTTTTTT
clone size: .; V gene: TRBV2; D gene: .; J gene: TRBJ2-1; CDR3 protein: CASSEGLAGPYNEQFF; CDR3 DNA: TGTGCCAGCAGTGAAGGTTTGGCGGGACCCTACAATGAGCAGTTCTTC
clone size: .; V gene: TRBV24-1; D gene: .; J gene: TRBJ2-3; CDR3 protein: CATSGADSTDTQYF; CDR3 DNA: TGTGCCACCAGTGGCGCCGACTCCACAGATACGCAGTATTTT
clone size: .; V gene: TRBV5-1; D gene: .; J gene: TRBJ1-4; CDR3 protein: CASSLGGGIHEKLFF; CDR3 DNA: TGCGCCAGCAGCTTGGGAGGCGGGATCCATGAAAAACTGTTTTTT
clone size: once; V gene: TRBV11-1; D gene: TRBD2; J gene: TRBJ2-1; CDR3 protein: CASSSSGALGNEQFF; CDR3 DNA: TGTGCCAGCAGCTCTAGCGGGGCCCTCGGGAATGAGCAGTTCTTC
clone size: .; V gene: TRBV9; D gene: .; J gene: TRBJ2-6; CDR3 protein: CASSEHSSGANVLTF; CDR3 DNA: TGTGCCAGCAGCGAACACAGCTCTGGGGCCAACGTCCTGACTTTC
clone size: .; V gene: TRBV28; D gene: TRBD2; J gene: TRBJ2-1; CDR3 protein: CASRKRGPGGYNEQFF; CDR3 DNA: TGTGCCAGCAGGAAGCGGGGCCCCGGGGGCTACAATGAGCAGTTCTTC
clone size: .; V gene: TRBV5-1; D gene: .; J gene: TRBJ2-5; CDR3 protein: CASSSPEETQYF; CDR3 DNA: TGCGCCAGCAGCTCGCCGGAGGAGACCCAGTACTTC
clone size: .; V gene: TRBV15; D gene: .; J gene: TRBJ2-2; CDR3 protein: CATSRDRGSGELFF; CDR3 DNA: TGTGCCACCAGCAGAGATCGGGGGTCGGGGGAGCTGTTTTTT
clone size: .; V gene: TRBV27; D gene: .; J gene: TRBJ1-1; CDR3 protein: CASSLGGTAPEAFF; CDR3 DNA: TGTGCCAGCAGTTTAGGGGGGACTGCCCCTGAAGCTTTCTTT
clone size: .; V gene: TRBV4-1; D gene: .; J gene: TRBJ1-2; CDR3 protein: CASSQHYRVEGYTF; CDR3 DNA: TGCGCCAGCAGCCAACACTACAGGGTTGAAGGCTACACCTTC
clone size: .; V gene: TRBV12-3/TRBV12-4; D gene: .; J gene: TRBJ1-1; CDR3 protein: CASSLGSGSEAFF; CDR3 DNA: TGTGCCAGCAGTTTAGGGTCGGGATCTGAAGCTTTCTTT
clone size: .; V gene: TRBV30; D gene: .; J gene: TRBJ1-3; CDR3 protein: CAWSRRGEPSGNTIYF; CDR3 DNA: TGTGCCTGGAGTCGGAGGGGCGAGCCCTCTGGAAACACCATATATTTT
clone size: .; V gene: TRBV19; D gene: .; J gene: TRBJ2-1; CDR3 protein: CASSIQGTPNEQFF; CDR3 DNA: TGTGCCAGTAGTATTCAGGGGACCCCGAATGAGCAGTTCTTC
clone size: .; V gene: TRBV4-1; D gene: .; J gene: TRBJ2-7; CDR3 protein: CASSRSDGTYEQYF; CDR3 DNA: TGCGCCAGCAGCAGGAGTGACGGGACCTACGAGCAGTACTTC
clone size: .; V gene: TRBV5-1; D gene: .; J gene: TRBJ2-3; CDR3 protein: CASSPNTDTQYF; CDR3 DNA: TGCGCCAGCAGCCCCAACACAGATACGCAGTATTTT
clone size: .; V gene: TRBV7-8; D gene: .; J gene: TRBJ1-1; CDR3 protein: CASSLGLGVTEAFF; CDR3 DNA: TGTGCCAGCAGCTTGGGACTTGGTGTAACTGAAGCTTTCTTT
clone size: .; V gene: TRBV3-1/TRBV3-2; D gene: TRBD1; J gene: TRBJ2-6; CDR3 protein: CASSPGQPGANVLTF; CDR3 DNA: TGTGCCAGCAGCCCGGGACAGCCTGGGGCCAACGTCCTGACTTTC
clone size: .; V gene: TRBV2; D gene: .; J gene: TRBJ1-1; CDR3 protein: CASSEWSHEDTEAFF; CDR3 DNA: TGTGCCAGCAGTGAATGGTCACATGAGGACACTGAAGCTTTCTTT
clone size: .; V gene: TRBV18; D gene: TRBD2; J gene: TRBJ2-2; CDR3 protein: CASPRLAPTGELFF; CDR3 DNA: TGTGCCAGCCCGAGACTAGCCCCCACCGGGGAGCTGTTTTTT
clone size: .; V gene: TRBV7-2; D gene: .; J gene: TRBJ2-5; CDR3 protein: CASSFGQANRQETQYF; CDR3 DNA: TGTGCCAGCAGCTTTGGGCAGGCCAACCGTCAAGAGACCCAGTACTTC